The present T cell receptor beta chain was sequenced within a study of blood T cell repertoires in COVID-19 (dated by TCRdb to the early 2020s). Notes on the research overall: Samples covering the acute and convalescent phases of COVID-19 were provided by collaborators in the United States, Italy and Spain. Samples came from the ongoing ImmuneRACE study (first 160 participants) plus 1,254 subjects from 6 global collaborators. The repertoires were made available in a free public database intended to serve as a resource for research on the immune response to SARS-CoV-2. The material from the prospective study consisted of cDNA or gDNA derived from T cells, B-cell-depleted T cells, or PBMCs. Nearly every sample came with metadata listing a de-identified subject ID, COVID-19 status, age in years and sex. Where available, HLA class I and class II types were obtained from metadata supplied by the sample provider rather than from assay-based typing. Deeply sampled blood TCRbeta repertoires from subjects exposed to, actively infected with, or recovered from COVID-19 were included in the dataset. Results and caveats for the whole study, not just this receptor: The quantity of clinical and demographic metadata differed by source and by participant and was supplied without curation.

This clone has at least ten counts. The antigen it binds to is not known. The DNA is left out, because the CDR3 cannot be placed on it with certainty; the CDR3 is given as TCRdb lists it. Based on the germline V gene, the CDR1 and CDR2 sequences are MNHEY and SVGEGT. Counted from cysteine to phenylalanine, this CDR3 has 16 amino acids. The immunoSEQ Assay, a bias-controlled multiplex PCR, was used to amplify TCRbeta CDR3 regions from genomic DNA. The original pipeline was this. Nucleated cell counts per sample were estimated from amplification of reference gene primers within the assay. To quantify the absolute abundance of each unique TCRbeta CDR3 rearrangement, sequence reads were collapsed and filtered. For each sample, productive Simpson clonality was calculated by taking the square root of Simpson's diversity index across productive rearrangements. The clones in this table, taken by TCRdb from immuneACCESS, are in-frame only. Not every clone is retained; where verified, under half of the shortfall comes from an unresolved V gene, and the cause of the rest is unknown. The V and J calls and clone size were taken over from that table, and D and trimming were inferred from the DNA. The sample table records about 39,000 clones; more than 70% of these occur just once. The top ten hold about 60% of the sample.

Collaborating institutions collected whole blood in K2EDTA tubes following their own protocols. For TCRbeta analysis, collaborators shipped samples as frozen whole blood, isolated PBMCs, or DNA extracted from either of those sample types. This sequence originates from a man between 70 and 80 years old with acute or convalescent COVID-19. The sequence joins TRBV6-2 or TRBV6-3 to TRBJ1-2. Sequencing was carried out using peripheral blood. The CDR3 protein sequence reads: CASSSSYMGGNYGYTF.